The 23 T cell receptor beta chains below were found in one sample sequenced in a study of blood T cells in healthy people across ages. Primers used in a second PCR of roughly 7 to 11 cycles were a sample-barcoded 5' primer and a J-beta primer mix. Via MiXCR, TCRdb re-called the 5' RACE reads, giving one row per CDR3 protein. Here the sample spans 1.5 million to 2 million distinct CDR3 sequences, approximately 40% being singletons. Sequenced sample: blood. These receptors were taken from a human donor in good health.

CDR3 sequence reads: CASSELRGGGYTF. The CDR3 nucleotides are TGTGCCAGCAGTGAACTTCGTGGCGGTGGCTACACCTTC. The chain carries TRBV2 and TRBJ1-2; D is undetermined. V was clipped by 2 bases and J by 7 bases, with 11 bases between them. The CDR3 runs to 13 residues. Germline V gene sequence: CDR1 SNHLY, CDR2 FYNNEI.

The V gene is TRBV20-1, the J gene TRBJ2-4, with D perhaps assigned TRBD1 or TRBD2 (5 bases each). The DNA end favors TRBJ2-7, so the J call may be wrong. This CDR3 is built from 13 residues. Germline lookup yields CDR1 DFQATT and CDR2 SNEGSKA (reference sequence). The CDR3 sequence is CSAGIPGASEQYF. CDR3 DNA sequence: TGCAGTGCGGGAATCCCCGGGGCCTCCGAGCAGTACTTC.

This clonotype was found a few times. The V gene is TRBV3-1, the J gene TRBJ2-1; 13 positions agree with TRBD2. The CDR3 totals 17 residues. The germline CDR1 and CDR2 sequences are LGHDT and YNNKEL (reference sequence). The junction had 5 bases not matched to a gene; V was cut back by 1 base and J by 5 bases. Here the CDR3 DNA reads TGTGCCAGCAGCCAAGTGGGACTAGCGGGGACCGACAATGAGCAGTTCTTC. Protein product: CASSQVGLAGTDNEQFF.

This clonotype has only a few counts. This chain uses TRBV20-1 with TRBJ2-1; TRBD2 agrees at 13 bases. The length of the CDR3 is 16 residues. V gave up 3 bases and J gave up 8 bases; unmatched junction bases: 10. Germline V CDR1 and CDR2: DFQATT, SNEGSKA (reference sequence). The chain's CDR3 is CSARAWTSGGRDEQFF. The CDR3 coding sequence is TGCAGTGCTAGGGCGTGGACTAGCGGGGGTAGGGATGAGCAGTTCTTC.

This sequence joins TRBV29-1 and TRBJ2-7; D is unclear. The V gene lost 8 bases and the J gene lost 0 bases, with 8 bases spanning the gap. CDR1 is SQVTM and CDR2 is ANQGSEA in the germline V gene. This CDR3 contains 11 residues. The CDR3, as DNA: TGCAGCATTCGGACCTCCTACGAGCAGTACTTC. Translation: CSIRTSYEQYF.

This clonotype was picked up a small number of times. V gene TRBV5-1 combines with J gene TRBJ2-5, with D possibly TRBD1 on 5 matching bases. The CDR3 contains 15 residues. Looked up from germline, CDR1 is SGHRS and CDR2 is YFSETQ. V was pared by 2 bases and J by 7 bases, with 18 bases between. CDR3 sequence: CASSFDSPSRGTQYF. The CDR3 region has the DNA TGCGCCAGCAGCTTTGACTCCCCTTCAAGGGGGACCCAGTACTTC.

In its sample, this clonotype was seen a few times. This chain connects TRBV29-1 to TRBJ1-2, with TRBD1 identical over 8 bases. CDR3 size: 13 residues. In germline, CDR1 is SQVTM, CDR2 ANQGSEA. Losses at the gene ends were 6 bases for V and 3 bases for J; bases not matched to a gene: 6. The CDR3 loop reads CSVYRGTDYGYTF. In nucleotides, the CDR3 is TGCAGCGTGTACAGGGGGACGGACTATGGCTACACCTTC.

The chain joins TRBV12-3 or TRBV12-4 to TRBJ2-6; perhaps TRBD2 as D (6 bases). The CDR3 contains 17 residues. V was shortened by 9 bases and J by 0 bases, with 18 bases between the two germline ends. Written as DNA, the CDR3 is TGTGCCAGTTTAGGTCGCGGGGTGTTCTCTGGGGCCAACGTCCTGACTTTC. Protein sequence: CASLGRGVFSGANVLTF.

This clonotype showed up just a few times. The rearrangement joins TRBV5-5 to TRBJ2-1, with D unclear. The CDR3 is 12 residues long. The V gene's germline CDR1 is SGHKS and CDR2 YYEKEE (reference sequence). Trimming took 0 bases from V and 10 from J, leaving 8 bases between them. The CDR3 region is CASSLDSREQFF. The CDR3 region has the DNA TGTGCCAGCAGCTTGGATTCCCGGGAGCAGTTCTTC. The full variable domain, in which reference TRBV5-5 and TRBJ2-1 provide the parts outside the CDR3, is DAGVTQSPTHLIKTRGQQVTLRCSPISGHKSVSWYQQVLGQGPQFIFQYYEKEERGRGNFPDRFSARQFPNYSSELNVNALLLGDSALYLCASSLDSREQFFGPGTRLTVL.

The chain couples TRBV6-2 or TRBV6-3 to TRBJ2-7; 8 bases align to TRBD1. J gave up 1 base and V 6 bases, and 8 bases lay outside the gene matches. From germline, CDR1 is MNHEY and CDR2 SVGEGT. There are 15 residues in the CDR3. DNA for the CDR3: TGTGCCAGCAGAGGGACCGGGACAGGATCCTACGAGCAGTACTTC. Its protein product is CASRGTGTGSYEQYF.

This clonotype came up a few times. The V and J genes are TRBV7-2 and TRBJ2-7, with 9 bases matching TRBD2. The germline CDR1 and CDR2 sequences are SGHTA and FQGNSA. This CDR3 spans 15 amino acids. V lost 1 base, J lost 3 bases, and 4 bases stayed unmatched. CDR3 residues: CASSLGRGGLYEQYF. The CDR3 DNA sequence: TGTGCCAGCAGCTTAGGGCGGGGGGGCCTCTACGAGCAGTACTTC. The whole variable domain, remainder taken from reference TRBV7-2 and TRBJ2-7, is GAGVSQSPSNKVTEKGKDVELRCDPISGHTALYWYRQSLGQGLEFLIYFQGNSAPDKSGLPSDRFSAERTGGSVSTLTIQRTQQEDSAVYLCASSLGRGGLYEQYFGPGTRLTVT.

In its sample, this clonotype was seen a few times. This sequence joins TRBV10-3 and TRBJ2-7; D uncertain. Germline CDR1 reads ENHRY; CDR2 reads SYGVKD. V lost 2 bases, J lost 0 bases, and 8 bases lay in between. There are 14 residues in the CDR3. The CDR3 loop is CAISEGRSSYEQYF. CDR3 nucleotides: TGTGCCATCAGTGAGGGACGGAGCTCCTACGAGCAGTACTTC.

This clonotype was seen a few times. This sequence joins TRBV6-5 and TRBJ1-6; unclear D gene. This CDR3 spans 13 amino acids. Trimming took off 5 bases at V and 7 bases at J, with 9 bases between the two ends. Germline V gene sequence: CDR1 MNHEY, CDR2 SVGAGI. The CDR3 spells CASSPGFNSPLHF. In nucleotides, the CDR3 is TGTGCCAGCAGTCCGGGATTCAATTCACCCCTCCACTTT.

This rearrangement joins TRBV5-1 to TRBJ2-1, with no clear D. V was clipped by 0 bases and J by 8 bases, with 9 bases between them. The CDR3 covers 13 residues. Germline CDR1 SGHRS, CDR2 YFSETQ. CDR3 protein: CASSLAPDYEQFF. The CDR3 nucleotides read TGCGCCAGCAGCTTGGCCCCAGACTATGAGCAGTTCTTC. The full variable domain, completed using reference TRBV5-1 and TRBJ2-1, is KAGVTQTPRYLIKTRGQQVTLSCSPISGHRSVSWYQQTPGQGLQFLFEYFSETQRNKGNFPGRFSGRQFSNSRSEMNVSTLELGDSALYLCASSLAPDYEQFFGPGTRLTVL.

Here the CDR3 reads CASSLAGGLKSYNEQFF. CDR3 DNA: TGTGCCAGCAGCTTGGCGGGGGGTTTAAAGTCCTACAATGAGCAGTTCTTC. The chain uses TRBV7-3 and TRBJ2-1; 8 bases map to TRBD2. The CDR3 contains 17 residues. With 3 bases clipped from V and 1 base from J, the junction kept 8 bases outside the gene matches. From germline, CDR1 is SGHTA and CDR2 FQGTGA.

This clonotype was seen only a few times. The junction differs from germline at one of its ends, possibly a read error. This sequence joins TRBV20-1 and TRBJ2-5, with D perhaps given as TRBD1 or TRBD2 (5 bases each). This CDR3 has 15 residues. The V gene's germline CDR1 is DFQATT and CDR2 SNEGSKA (reference sequence). For the CDR3, the DNA is TGCAGTGCTAGAGCTCGGACGGGGCCGCAAGAGGCCCAGTACTTC. The encoded protein is CSARARTGPQEAQYF.

J is TRBJ1-2 and V is TRBV12-3 or TRBV12-4, with 9 positions matching TRBD1. This CDR3 is 16 amino acids long. CDR3 DNA: TGTGCAGTGTCCCTGGGCCGGGACAGGGACCCCTATGGCTACACCTTC. Its protein is CAVSLGRDRDPYGYTF.

The rearrangement links TRBV4-3 to TRBJ2-2; weak D call: TRBD2 (7 bases). V lost 4 bases to trimming and J lost 4 bases, with 19 bases between them. The CDR3 consists of 17 residues. Germline CDR1 is LGHNA and CDR2 is YSLEER. This CDR3 reads CASSRGGARWGTGELFF. CDR3 DNA: TGCGCCAGCAGCCGTGGGGGGGCACGATGGGGCACCGGGGAGCTGTTTTTT.

The V gene is TRBV7-8, the J gene TRBJ1-2; 10 nucleotides match TRBD1. The CDR3 spans 17 residues. Looked up from germline, CDR1 is SGHVS and CDR2 is FQNEAQ. V trimming: 1 base; J trimming: 4 bases; junction bases outside the gene matches: 9. The CDR3 nucleotides are TGTGCCAGCAGCTTAGTAGGGACAGGGGTATCGATCTATGGCTACACCTTC. Protein sequence: CASSLVGTGVSIYGYTF.

The chain combines TRBV5-1 with TRBJ2-3; 7 bases agree with TRBD1. Germline V gene data show CDR1 as SGHRS and CDR2 as YFSETQ. This CDR3 region has 15 residues. J lost 4 bases, V lost 0 bases, and 5 bases had no gene match. The CDR3 nucleotides are TGCGCCAGCAGCTTGGAGGGGGCCCCGGCAGATACGCAGTATTTT. Its translation: CASSLEGAPADTQYF.

The rearrangement links TRBV20-1 to TRBJ2-5; weak D call: TRBD2 (6 bases). CDR1 DFQATT and CDR2 SNEGSKA come from the germline V gene (reference sequence). The CDR3 is 14 amino acids. V lost 3 bases and J lost 7, with 18 bases in between. CDR3: CSASDGTRFGTQYF. CDR3 DNA sequence: TGCAGTGCTAGTGACGGGACTCGATTTGGGACCCAGTACTTC.

This chain joins TRBV28 and TRBJ2-1, with 9 bases that match TRBD1. The CDR3 contains 15 residues. With 7 bases clipped from V and 6 bases from J, the junction kept 10 bases outside the gene matches. Germline lookup yields CDR1 MDHEN and CDR2 SYDVKM. CDR3 loop: CASKPQGAGFNEQFF. CDR3 DNA sequence: TGTGCCAGCAAACCACAGGGGGCGGGTTTCAATGAGCAGTTCTTC.

In its sample, this clonotype was seen a few times. The chain recombines TRBV7-2 with TRBJ2-3; 10 positions agree with TRBD1. The CDR3 length is 16 residues. The trim removed 5 bases at V and 4 bases at J, leaving 9 bases unmatched. The germline gives CDR1 SGHTA, CDR2 FQGNSA. Here the CDR3 DNA reads TGTGCCAGCAGCCCATTGGGTGGGACAGGGGCAGATACGCAGTATTTT. It encodes CASSPLGGTGADTQYF.